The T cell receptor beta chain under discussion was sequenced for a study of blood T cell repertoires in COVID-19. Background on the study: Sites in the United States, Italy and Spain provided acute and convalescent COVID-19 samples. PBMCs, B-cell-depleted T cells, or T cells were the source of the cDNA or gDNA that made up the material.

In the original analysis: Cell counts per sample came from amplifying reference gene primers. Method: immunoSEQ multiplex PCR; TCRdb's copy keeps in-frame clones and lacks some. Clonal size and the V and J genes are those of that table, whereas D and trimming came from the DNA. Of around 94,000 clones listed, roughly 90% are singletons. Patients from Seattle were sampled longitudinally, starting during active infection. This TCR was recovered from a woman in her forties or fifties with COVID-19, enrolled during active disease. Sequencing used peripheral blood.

CDR3 sequence reads: CASSQGTTGEQYF. The CDR3 DNA reads as TGTGCCAGCAGCCAGGGGACGACGGGCGAGCAGTACTTC. The gene calls are TRBV7-9 and TRBJ2-7, with D perhaps matching TRBD1 (6 bases). V was clipped by 5 bases and J by 6 bases, with 14 bases between them. CDR3 length equals 13 residues. The germline V gene encodes CDR1 SEHNR and CDR2 FQNEAQ (reference sequence).